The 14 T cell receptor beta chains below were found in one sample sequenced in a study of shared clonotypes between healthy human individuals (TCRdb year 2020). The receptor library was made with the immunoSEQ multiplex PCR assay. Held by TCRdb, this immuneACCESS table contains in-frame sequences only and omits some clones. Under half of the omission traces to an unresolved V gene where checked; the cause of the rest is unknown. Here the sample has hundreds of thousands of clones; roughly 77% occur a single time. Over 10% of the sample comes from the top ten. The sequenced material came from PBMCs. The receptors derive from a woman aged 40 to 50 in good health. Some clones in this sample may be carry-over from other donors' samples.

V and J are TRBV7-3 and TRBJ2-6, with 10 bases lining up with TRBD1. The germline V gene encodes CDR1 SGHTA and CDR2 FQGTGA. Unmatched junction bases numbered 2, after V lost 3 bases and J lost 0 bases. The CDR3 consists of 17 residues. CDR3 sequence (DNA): TGTGCCAGCAGCTTGGGACAGGGGACCTCTGGGGCCAACGTCCTGACTTTC. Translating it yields CASSLGQGTSGANVLTF.

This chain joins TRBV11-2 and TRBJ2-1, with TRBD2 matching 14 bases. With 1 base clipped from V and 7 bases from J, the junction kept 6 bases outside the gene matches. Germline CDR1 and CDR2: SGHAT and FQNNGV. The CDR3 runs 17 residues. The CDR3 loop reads CASSLGLAGGLGNEQFF. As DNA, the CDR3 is TGTGCCAGCAGCTTAGGACTAGCGGGAGGGCTCGGGAATGAGCAGTTCTTC.

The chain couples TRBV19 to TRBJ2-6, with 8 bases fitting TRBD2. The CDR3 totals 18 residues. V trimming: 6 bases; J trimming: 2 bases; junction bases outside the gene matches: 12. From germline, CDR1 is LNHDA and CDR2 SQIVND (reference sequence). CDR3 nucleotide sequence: TGTGCCAGTAGAGGGGCAGACGGGAGGGCCACTGGGGCCAACGTCCTGACTTTC. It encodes CASRGADGRATGANVLTF.

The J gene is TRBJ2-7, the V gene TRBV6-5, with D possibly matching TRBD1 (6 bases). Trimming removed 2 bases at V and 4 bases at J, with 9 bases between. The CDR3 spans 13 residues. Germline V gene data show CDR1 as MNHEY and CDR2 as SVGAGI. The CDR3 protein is CASSYVRGYEQYF. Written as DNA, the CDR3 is TGTGCCAGCAGTTACGTCAGGGGTTACGAGCAGTACTTC.

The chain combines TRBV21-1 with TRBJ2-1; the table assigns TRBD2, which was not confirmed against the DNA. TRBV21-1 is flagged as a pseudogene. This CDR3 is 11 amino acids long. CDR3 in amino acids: CASCGAEEQFF. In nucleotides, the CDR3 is TGTGCCAGCTGCGGGGCGGAGGAGCAGTTCTTC.

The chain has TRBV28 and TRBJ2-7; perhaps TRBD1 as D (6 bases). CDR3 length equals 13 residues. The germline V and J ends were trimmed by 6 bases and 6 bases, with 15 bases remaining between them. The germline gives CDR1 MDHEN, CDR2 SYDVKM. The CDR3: CASRQGATTEQYF. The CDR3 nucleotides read TGTGCCAGCAGACAGGGAGCAACTACCGAGCAGTACTTC.

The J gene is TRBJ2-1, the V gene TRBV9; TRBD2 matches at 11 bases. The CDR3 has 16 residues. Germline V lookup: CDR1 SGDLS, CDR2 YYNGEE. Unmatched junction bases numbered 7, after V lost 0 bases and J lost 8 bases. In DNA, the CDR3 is TGTGCCAGCAGCGTAGAAACTAGCGGGAGAATATATGAGCAGTTCTTC. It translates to CASSVETSGRIYEQFF.

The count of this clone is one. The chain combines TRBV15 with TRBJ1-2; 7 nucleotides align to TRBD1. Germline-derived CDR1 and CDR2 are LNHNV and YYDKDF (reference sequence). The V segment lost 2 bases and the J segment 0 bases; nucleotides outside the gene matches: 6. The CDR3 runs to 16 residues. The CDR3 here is CATSRYGQDSNYGYTF. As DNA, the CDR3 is TGTGCCACCAGCAGATACGGACAGGACTCTAACTATGGCTACACCTTC.

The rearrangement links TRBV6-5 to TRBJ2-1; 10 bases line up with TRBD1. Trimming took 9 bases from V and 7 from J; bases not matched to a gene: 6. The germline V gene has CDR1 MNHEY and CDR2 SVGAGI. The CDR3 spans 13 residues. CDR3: CASRRDRGNEQFF. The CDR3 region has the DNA TGTGCCAGTCGGCGGGACAGGGGTAATGAGCAGTTCTTC.

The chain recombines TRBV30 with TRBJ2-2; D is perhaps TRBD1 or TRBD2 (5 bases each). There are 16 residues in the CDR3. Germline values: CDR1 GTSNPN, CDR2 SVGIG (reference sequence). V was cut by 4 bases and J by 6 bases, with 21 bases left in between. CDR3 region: CAWTLRWGRGAGELFF. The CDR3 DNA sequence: TGTGCCTGGACCCTACGTTGGGGGAGAGGGGCCGGGGAGCTGTTTTTT.

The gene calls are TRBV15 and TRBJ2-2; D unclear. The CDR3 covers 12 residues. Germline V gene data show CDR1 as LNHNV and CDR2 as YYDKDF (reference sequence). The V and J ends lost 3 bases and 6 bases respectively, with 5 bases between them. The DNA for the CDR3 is TGTGCCACCAGCAGGTACGCCGGGGAGCTGTTTTTT. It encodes CATSRYAGELFF.

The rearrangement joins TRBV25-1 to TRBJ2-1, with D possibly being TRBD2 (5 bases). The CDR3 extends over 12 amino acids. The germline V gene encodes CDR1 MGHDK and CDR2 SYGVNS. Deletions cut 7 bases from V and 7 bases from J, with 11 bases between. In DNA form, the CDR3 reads TGTGCCAGCATCCCCCGGAGGAATGAGCAGTTCTTC. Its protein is CASIPRRNEQFF. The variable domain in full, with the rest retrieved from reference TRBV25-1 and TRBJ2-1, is EADIYQTPRYLVIGTGKKITLECSQTMGHDKMYWYQQDPGMELHLIHYSYGVNSTEKGDLSSESTVSRIRTEHFPLTLESARPSHTSQYLCASIPRRNEQFFGPGTRLTVL.

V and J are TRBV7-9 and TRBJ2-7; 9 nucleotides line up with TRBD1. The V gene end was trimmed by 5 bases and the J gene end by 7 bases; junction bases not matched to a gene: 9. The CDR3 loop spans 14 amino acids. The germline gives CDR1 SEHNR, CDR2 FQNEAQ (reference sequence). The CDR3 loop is CASSPTGGGGEQYF. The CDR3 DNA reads TGTGCCAGCAGCCCTACAGGGGGCGGCGGGGAGCAGTACTTC.

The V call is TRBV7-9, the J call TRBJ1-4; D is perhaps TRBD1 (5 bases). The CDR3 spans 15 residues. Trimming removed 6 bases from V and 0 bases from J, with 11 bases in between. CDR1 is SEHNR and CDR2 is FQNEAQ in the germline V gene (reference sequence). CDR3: CASRSGTSTNEKLFF. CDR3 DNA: TGTGCCAGCAGATCGGGGACTTCAACTAATGAAAAACTGTTTTTT. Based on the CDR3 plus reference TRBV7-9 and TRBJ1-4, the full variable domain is DTGVSQNPRHKITKRGQNVTFRCDPISEHNRLYWYRQTLGQGPEFLTYFQNEAQLEKSRLLSDRFSAERPKGSFSTLEIQRTEQGDSAMYLCASRSGTSTNEKLFFGSGTQLSVL.